This T cell receptor (beta chain) was documented in a study of spatial heterogeneity in lung cancer. Documented time point: sample taken at primary tumor resection. One entry per CDR3 protein, called by TCRdb with MiXCR from the 5' RACE reads. The data hold 39,000 or so distinct CDR3 sequences, with 3% to 3.5% observed a single time. This clonotype was observed at least ten times. The ends lost 5 bases at V and 8 bases at J; junction bases unmatched: 14. From germline, CDR1 is MGHRA and CDR2 YSYEKL. This CDR3 spans 15 amino acids. The rearrangement joins TRBV4-1 to TRBJ1-2; TRBD1 matches at 7 bases. Source: normal lung tissue next to the tumor, taken at surgery. The receptor comes from a male donor with early-stage non-small cell lung cancer. The CDR3 sequence: CASSGQPDRARGYTF. The CDR3 bases are TGCGCCAGCAGCGGACAGCCTGACAGGGCCAGAGGCTACACCTTC.